Listed here are 5 T cell receptor beta chains from one sample, sequenced in a study of blood T cell repertoires in COVID-19. Generated by immunoSEQ multiplex PCR, the TCRdb table keeps only in-frame clones and is missing some. The data hold 150,000 to 200,000 clones, with more than 85% observed a single time. Material: peripheral blood. The receptors here all came from a woman older than 75 in a cohort sampled during active or convalescent COVID-19.

The V and J genes are TRBV5-6 and TRBJ2-1; D may be TRBD2 (6 bases). CDR1 is SGHDT, CDR2 YYEEEE, per germline. The V and J ends lost 3 bases and 12 bases respectively, with 19 bases between them. The CDR3 length is 14 residues. DNA for the CDR3: TGTGCCAGCAGCTGGGGTCTAGTGGGAGGAGGGCAGTTCTTC. Translated: CASSWGLVGGGQFF.

This chain connects TRBV7-2 to TRBJ1-2; 7 bases map to TRBD1. Germline CDR1 is SGHTA and CDR2 is FQGNSA. The J segment lost 6 bases and the V segment lost 1 base, leaving 8 bases of the junction unmatched. CDR3 length: 15 amino acids. CDR3 in amino acids: CASSLEQGRRDGYTF. The CDR3 coding sequence is TGTGCCAGCAGCTTAGAACAGGGGAGACGAGATGGCTACACCTTC.

V is TRBV29-1 and J is TRBJ2-5; TRBD2 matches 15 bases. The germline V gene encodes CDR1 SQVTM and CDR2 ANQGSEA. The CDR3 is made up of 14 amino acids. V dropped 7 bases and J dropped 5; count of bases not matched to a gene: 5. This CDR3 is CSGGLAGGAETQYF. For the CDR3, the DNA is TGCAGCGGGGGACTAGCGGGAGGAGCCGAGACCCAGTACTTC. Using reference TRBV29-1 and TRBJ2-5 for the parts outside the CDR3, the full variable domain is SAVISQKPSRDICQRGTSLTIQCQVDSQVTMMFWYRQQPGQSLTLIATANQGSEATYESGFVIDKFPISRPNLTFSTLTVSNMSPEDSSIYLCSGGLAGGAETQYFGPGTRLLVL.

V and J are TRBV3-1 (or the pseudogene TRBV3-2) and TRBJ2-4; 7 bases agree with TRBD1. Germline V gene lookup returns CDR1 LGHDT and CDR2 YNNKEL (reference sequence). V lost 1 base and J lost 0; bases outside the gene matches: 15. The CDR3 runs 20 residues. This CDR3 reads CASSQATDRLNLLAKNIQYF. The CDR3 DNA is TGTGCCAGCAGCCAAGCAACGGACAGGCTTAACCTCCTAGCCAAAAACATTCAGTACTTC.

A single count supports this clone. The CDR3 reads CAWAHPSSGNTIYF. For the CDR3, the DNA is TGTGCCTGGGCCCACCCTAGCTCTGGAAACACCATATATTTT. V usage is TRBV30 and J usage is TRBJ1-3, with D hard to call. The germline V and J ends were trimmed by 5 bases and 0 bases, with 11 bases remaining between them. Germline V gene sequence: CDR1 GTSNPN, CDR2 SVGIG (reference sequence). The CDR3 is 14 amino acids.